This TCR beta chain was retrieved from a study of CD8 T cells in Susac syndrome. About 0.45 to 1 ug RNA was reverse transcribed with random hexamers. TCRdb independently ran MiXCR on the immunoSEQ multiplex PCR reads; one entry per CDR3 protein. Altogether 150,000 to 200,000 distinct CDR3 sequences are present, under 95% being singletons, with the ten largest covering more than 0.095%. CD8+ and CD4+ T cells from blood underwent TCR beta sequencing, which was carried out in a high-throughput format. All included Susac syndrome patients satisfied recently defined diagnostic criteria for definite or probable disease. The sequenced sample consisted of CD4+ T cells from PBMCs. This receptor was taken from a human donor with Susac syndrome.

In nucleotides, the CDR3 is TGTGCCAGCAGTTTGGGAGGGCCTGGGGCCAACGTCCTGACTTTC. Its protein product is CASSLGGPGANVLTF. V usage is TRBV28 and J usage is TRBJ2-6; 7 nucleotides match TRBD2. The CDR3 sequence is 15 residues long. Germline lookup yields CDR1 MDHEN and CDR2 SYDVKM. V gave up 3 bases and J gave up 2 bases; unmatched junction bases: 1.